One sample yielded the 20 T cell receptor beta chains listed below, sequenced in a study of siplizumab effects on memory and regulatory T cells. Clones were read by immunoSEQ multiplex PCR, and TCRdb kept only the in-frame ones, dropping some. The sample gives about 55,000 clones, under 98% of which show up once; under 0.7% is in the top ten. The sample taken for sequencing was naive CD4+ T cells sorted from blood. All receptors derive from a human donor in good health.

This chain links TRBV27 with TRBJ2-3; 8 bases are shared with TRBD2. Germline CDR1 is MNHEY and CDR2 is SMNVEV (reference sequence). The CDR3 has 16 amino acids. With V trimmed by 6 bases and J by 7 bases, 15 bases remained unmatched. The CDR3, as DNA: TGTGCCAGCAGGTCCCCCTTGCGGGAGGCCGGGAATACGCAGTATTTT. Translation: CASRSPLREAGNTQYF.

The chain recombines TRBV7-3 with TRBJ1-2; weak D call: TRBD1 (5 bases). The CDR3 runs to 16 residues. Trimming removed 1 base at V and 7 bases at J, with 19 bases between. Germline V gene data show CDR1 as SGHTA and CDR2 as FQGTGA. The CDR3 spells CASSLNERGVGSGYTF. The CDR3, as DNA: TGTGCCAGCAGCTTAAACGAACGGGGCGTGGGAAGTGGCTACACCTTC.

The rearrangement joins TRBV6-5 to TRBJ1-1; no clear D gene. The germline V and J ends were trimmed by 5 bases and 0 bases, with 10 bases remaining between them. Germline values: CDR1 MNHEY, CDR2 SVGAGI. The length of the CDR3 is 14 residues. CDR3 coding DNA: TGTGCCAGCAGTCGGCCGGGGTTGAACACTGAAGCTTTCTTT. It encodes CASSRPGLNTEAFF.

The chain employs TRBV4-1 and TRBJ2-5; D may match TRBD1 or TRBD2 (5 bases each). This CDR3 region has 15 residues. The germline V and J ends were trimmed by 2 bases and 2 bases, with 12 bases remaining between them. CDR1 is MGHRA and CDR2 is YSYEKL in the germline V gene. In DNA form, the CDR3 reads TGCGCCAGCAGCCAAAATAGAGGGGTACAAGAGACCCAGTACTTC. This codes for CASSQNRGVQETQYF.

V is TRBV15 and J is TRBJ2-7; D perhaps matches TRBD1 (5 bases). This CDR3 is 13 amino acids long. Between the trimmed V and J ends, which lost 3 bases and 4 bases, there was a span of 10 bases. Germline CDR1 and CDR2: LNHNV and YYDKDF (reference sequence). The CDR3 DNA reads as TGTGCCACCAGCAGGCCTGACAGTTACGAGCAGTACTTC. It specifies CATSRPDSYEQYF.

The chain uses TRBV19 and TRBJ1-5; a possible D gene is TRBD1 (6 bases). CDR3 length equals 19 residues. Trimming shortened V by 1 base and J by 0 bases, and 19 bases separated the two germline ends. Germline values: CDR1 LNHDA, CDR2 SQIVND (reference sequence). The CDR3 region is CASSIGLDSPFDSNQPQHF. CDR3 sequence (DNA): TGTGCCAGTAGTATAGGTCTGGACAGCCCCTTCGATAGCAATCAGCCCCAGCATTTT.

The chain employs TRBV27 and TRBJ1-2; D call uncertain. The CDR3 totals 14 residues. Germline V lookup: CDR1 MNHEY, CDR2 SMNVEV (reference sequence). Trimming shortened V by 3 bases and J by 6 bases, and 14 bases separated the two germline ends. CDR3 coding DNA: TGTGCCAGCAGTTTTACGAATCGTGTAAATGGCTACACCTTC. Protein sequence: CASSFTNRVNGYTF.

The chain carries TRBV7-9 and TRBJ1-2; D is unresolved. Trimming shortened V by 4 bases and J by 11 bases, and 11 bases separated the two germline ends. Germline assignment: CDR1 SEHNR and CDR2 FQNEAQ (reference sequence). This CDR3 spans 11 amino acids. The CDR3 nucleotides are TGTGCCAGCAGCTCCCTAGGGTGGTACACCTTC. This codes for CASSSLGWYTF. The variable domain in full, with the rest retrieved from reference TRBV7-9 and TRBJ1-2, is DTGVSQNPRHKITKRGQNVTFRCDPISEHNRLYWYRQTLGQGPEFLTYFQNEAQLEKSRLLSDRFSAERPKGSFSTLEIQRTEQGDSAMYLCASSSLGWYTFGSGTRLTVV.

The J gene is TRBJ1-5, the V gene TRBV4-1; 8 positions agree with TRBD1. V shed 4 bases, J shed 3 bases, and the junction held 11 bases outside the gene matches. Per the germline V gene, CDR1 is MGHRA and CDR2 is YSYEKL. The CDR3 is 17 residues long. CDR3 sequence (DNA): TGCGCCAGCAGCCCGGTACCCGGACAGGGAGACAATCAGCCCCAGCATTTT. As protein: CASSPVPGQGDNQPQHF.

V is TRBV29-1 and J is TRBJ1-5; no firm D call. The CDR3 spans 12 residues. Germline V gene data show CDR1 as SQVTM and CDR2 as ANQGSEA. Trimming cost V 4 bases and J 2 bases, with 6 bases left between them. CDR3: CSVGDGNQPQHF. DNA for the CDR3: TGCAGCGTTGGGGATGGCAATCAGCCCCAGCATTTT.

The genes are TRBV25-1 and TRBJ2-1, with 7 positions matching TRBD2. V shed 6 bases, J shed 6 bases, and the junction held 8 bases outside the gene matches. Germline V CDR1 and CDR2: MGHDK, SYGVNS. The CDR3 length is 14 residues. As DNA, the CDR3 is TGTGCCAGCAGGCAGACGGGAGGCACCAATGAGCAGTTCTTC. Amino acid sequence: CASRQTGGTNEQFF. Filled out from reference TRBV25-1 and TRBJ2-1, the complete variable domain reads EADIYQTPRYLVIGTGKKITLECSQTMGHDKMYWYQQDPGMELHLIHYSYGVNSTEKGDLSSESTVSRIRTEHFPLTLESARPSHTSQYLCASRQTGGTNEQFFGPGTRLTVL.

The chain has TRBV7-2 and TRBJ1-1; D call uncertain. Trimming removed 5 bases from V and 5 bases from J, with 12 bases in between. CDR3 size: 13 residues. The germline V gene has CDR1 SGHTA and CDR2 FQGNSA. In nucleotides, the CDR3 is TGTGCCAGCAGCAAGAAGGCGGGGACTGAAGCTTTCTTT. Translation: CASSKKAGTEAFF. The full variable domain, rest sourced from reference TRBV7-2 and TRBJ1-1, is GAGVSQSPSNKVTEKGKDVELRCDPISGHTALYWYRQSLGQGLEFLIYFQGNSAPDKSGLPSDRFSAERTGGSVSTLTIQRTQQEDSAVYLCASSKKAGTEAFFGQGTRLTVV.

The V gene is TRBV4-3, the J gene TRBJ2-5; no firm D call. Deletions cut 0 bases from V and 0 bases from J, with 8 bases between. This CDR3 comprises 15 residues. The germline CDR1 and CDR2 sequences are LGHNA and YSLEER. The DNA of the CDR3 is TGCGCCAGCAGCCAAGATTGGACGGACCAAGAGACCCAGTACTTC. The encoded protein is CASSQDWTDQETQYF.

The chain uses TRBV29-1 and TRBJ2-1, with 9 bases matching TRBD2. Germline V gene sequence: CDR1 SQVTM, CDR2 ANQGSEA. There are 14 residues in the CDR3. Germline trimming cut 6 bases from V and 8 bases from J; bases unmatched to any gene: 11. The CDR3: CSVTGLAGNHEQFF. Here the CDR3 DNA reads TGCAGCGTAACGGGGCTAGCGGGAAACCATGAGCAGTTCTTC.

The chain links TRBV4-1 to TRBJ2-5; 14 bases are a match to TRBD2. The germline CDR1 and CDR2 sequences are MGHRA and YSYEKL. Germline trimming cut 0 bases from V and 3 bases from J; bases unmatched to any gene: 3. This CDR3 contains 17 residues. CDR3 nucleotide sequence: TGCGCCAGCAGCCAAGACCCGGGACTAGCGGGAGAAGAGACCCAGTACTTC. It codes for CASSQDPGLAGEETQYF.

The chain links TRBV28 to TRBJ2-7, with D uncertain. This CDR3 contains 16 residues. V lost 5 bases, J lost 0 bases, and 17 bases lay in between. Germline assignment: CDR1 MDHEN and CDR2 SYDVKM. The DNA for the CDR3 is TGTGCCAGCAGTGCTGTGGTCGGGCTTCGCTCCTACGAGCAGTACTTC. Amino acid sequence: CASSAVVGLRSYEQYF. The full variable domain, in which reference TRBV28 and TRBJ2-7 provide the parts outside the CDR3, is DVKVTQSSRYLVKRTGEKVFLECVQDMDHENMFWYRQDPGLGLRLIYFSYDVKMKEKGDIPEGYSVSREKKERFSLILESASTNQTSMYLCASSAVVGLRSYEQYFGPGTRLTVT.

The rearrangement links TRBV2 to TRBJ2-2; 9 nucleotides align to TRBD1. This CDR3 spans 14 amino acids. Unmatched junction bases numbered 4, after V lost 6 bases and J lost 5 bases. CDR1 SNHLY and CDR2 FYNNEI come from the germline V gene. CDR3 amino acids: CASRRDRVTGELFF. The DNA for the CDR3 is TGTGCCAGCAGACGGGACAGGGTGACCGGGGAGCTGTTTTTT.

This clone was found a few times. V and J are TRBV11-3 and TRBJ2-7; 8 bases match TRBD1. V was pared by 1 base and J by 7 bases, with 9 bases of the junction left unmatched. Germline V gives CDR1 SGHNT, CDR2 YENEEA. The CDR3 contains 15 residues. The CDR3 sequence is CASSLGGQDLQEQYF. CDR3 nucleotide sequence: TGTGCCAGCAGCTTAGGGGGACAGGACCTACAGGAGCAGTACTTC.

As DNA, the CDR3 is TGTGCCAGCTTTCGGACAGGGAGCAACGAGCAGTACTTC. This translates into CASFRTGSNEQYF. The V call is TRBV6-5, the J call TRBJ2-7; 8 positions agree with TRBD1. V lost 8 bases and J lost 5; bases outside the gene matches: 8. The CDR3 length is 13 residues. Germline CDR1 and CDR2: MNHEY and SVGAGI.

The V call is TRBV27, the J call TRBJ2-7; D tentatively fits TRBD1 or TRBD2 (5 bases each). The CDR3 spans 16 residues. CDR1 and CDR2 (germline): MNHEY, SMNVEV (reference sequence). The ends were cut back, 5 bases at V and 9 bases at J, with 26 bases in the middle. The CDR3 protein is CASSTYRGTQLLGQYF. The CDR3 DNA reads as TGTGCCAGCAGTACCTACCGTGGGACCCAGCTCTTAGGGCAGTACTTC.